A single sample is the source of the 2 T cell receptor beta chains below, sequenced in a study of cytomegalovirus exposure and HLA in healthy donors. 60 Vbeta and 13 Jbeta primers were used in PCR. The repertoire was sequenced with immunoSEQ multiplex PCR; TCRdb's copy has only in-frame clones and lacks some. The top ten clones hold 5.5% to 7% of a sample with 45,000 to 60,000 clones, roughly 76% of them seen once. Input material: PBMCs. The receptors were gathered from a man between 25 and 39 years old in good health and CMV-seronegative.

The chain links TRBV20-1 to TRBJ2-1; D unresolved. Germline values: CDR1 DFQATT, CDR2 SNEGSKA (reference sequence). V shed 6 bases and J shed 8 bases, with 11 bases lying between them. The CDR3 is 11 amino acids. CDR3: CSALDSHEQFF. DNA of the CDR3: TGCAGTGCACTCGACTCCCATGAGCAGTTCTTC.

This chain links TRBV19 with TRBJ2-3, with 9 positions matching TRBD2. V shed 4 bases, J shed 0 bases, and the junction held 8 bases outside the gene matches. CDR3 length: 17 amino acids. Germline assignment: CDR1 LNHDA and CDR2 SQIVND (reference sequence). Written as DNA, the CDR3 is TGTGCCAGTAGTACCTCTGGTAGCGGGAGTAGCACAGATACGCAGTATTTT. It yields the protein CASSTSGSGSSTDTQYF.